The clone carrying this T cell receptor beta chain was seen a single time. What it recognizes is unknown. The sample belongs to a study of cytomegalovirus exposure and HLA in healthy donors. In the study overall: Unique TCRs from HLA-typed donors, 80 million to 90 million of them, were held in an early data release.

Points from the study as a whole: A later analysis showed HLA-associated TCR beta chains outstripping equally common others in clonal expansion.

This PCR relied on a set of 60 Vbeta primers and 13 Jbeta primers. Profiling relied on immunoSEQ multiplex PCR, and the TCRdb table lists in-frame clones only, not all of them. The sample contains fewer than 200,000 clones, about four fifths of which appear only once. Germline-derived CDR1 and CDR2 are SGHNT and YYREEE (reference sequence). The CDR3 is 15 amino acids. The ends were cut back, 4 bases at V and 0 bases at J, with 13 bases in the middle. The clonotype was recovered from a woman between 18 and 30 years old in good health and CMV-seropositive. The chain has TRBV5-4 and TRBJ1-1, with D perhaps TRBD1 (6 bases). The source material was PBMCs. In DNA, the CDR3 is TGTGCCAGCAGCCGCAATACAGGGTTGAACACTGAAGCTTTCTTT. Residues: CASSRNTGLNTEAFF.